Listed here are 25 T cell receptor beta chains from one sample, sequenced in a study of blood T cell repertoires in COVID-19. The repertoire was sequenced with immunoSEQ multiplex PCR; TCRdb's copy has only in-frame clones and lacks some. The sample has about 64,000 clones, more than 75% seen once. Sequencing was carried out using peripheral blood. These receptors were obtained from a human donor in a cohort sampled during active COVID-19.

The chain carries TRBV5-6 and TRBJ2-7; D might be TRBD1 (6 bases). This CDR3 has 14 residues. The V and J ends lost 4 bases and 2 bases respectively, with 13 bases between them. Germline CDR1 and CDR2: SGHDT and YYEEEE. DNA of the CDR3: TGTGCCAGCAGCCGCGTCGACAGGCCCTACGAGCAGTACGTC. It yields the protein CASSRVDRPYEQYV.

The chain has TRBV4-1 and TRBJ2-1; 10 bases are shared with TRBD1. CDR3 length: 13 residues. The junction had 7 bases not matched to a gene; V was cut back by 8 bases and J by 9 bases. The germline V gene encodes CDR1 MGHRA and CDR2 YSYEKL. The CDR3 nucleotides are TGCGCCAGCCGGGACAGGGGATTCGGTGAGCAGTTCTTC. Translation gives CASRDRGFGEQFF.

A single count supports this clone. The rearrangement links TRBV30 to TRBJ1-5, with TRBD1 matching over 9 bases. Per the germline V gene, CDR1 is GTSNPN and CDR2 is SVGIG (reference sequence). Trimming at V came to 4 bases and at J to 8 bases, leaving 9 bases not matched to a gene. The CDR3 sequence is 14 residues long. The CDR3 loop is CAWNPTGGLEPQHF. The DNA of the CDR3 is TGTGCCTGGAACCCTACAGGGGGCCTTGAGCCCCAGCATTTT.

This chain joins TRBV2 and TRBJ1-2; D is ambiguous. Germline CDR1 and CDR2: SNHLY and FYNNEI. There are 13 residues in the CDR3. V lost 4 bases and J lost 2, with 8 bases in between. The CDR3: CASSAIQNYGYTF. DNA of the CDR3: TGTGCCAGCAGTGCGATACAGAACTATGGCTACACCTTC.

The V and J genes are TRBV10-3 and TRBJ1-4; tentative D call: TRBD1 (5 bases). CDR1 is ENHRY and CDR2 is SYGVKD in the germline V gene. This CDR3 is 14 amino acids long. With 4 bases removed from V and 7 bases from J, the gap between germline ends came to 13 bases. Here the CDR3 DNA reads TGTGCCATCAGTGGCCGTTTAGGGGCTGAAAAACTGTTTTTT. Amino acids: CAISGRLGAEKLFF.

This chain joins TRBV7-9 and TRBJ1-1; tentatively, D is TRBD1 (5 bases). The germline V and J ends were trimmed by 5 bases and 9 bases, with 13 bases remaining between them. The CDR3 is 12 amino acids. Per germline, CDR1 SEHNR and CDR2 FQNEAQ (reference sequence). CDR3 loop: CASSPQTDQAFF. The CDR3 region has the DNA TGTGCCAGCAGCCCGCAGACAGACCAAGCTTTCTTT.

The CDR3 nucleotides are TGTGCCAGCAGCTCGGAATACAGGGGGCTGGGGACTGAAGCTTTCTTT. As protein: CASSSEYRGLGTEAFF. The chain is built from TRBV5-4 and TRBJ1-1; 9 bases are shared with TRBD1. The CDR3 contains 16 residues. Germline V lookup: CDR1 SGHNT, CDR2 YYREEE (reference sequence). The V and J ends lost 3 bases and 5 bases, in that order; junction bases with no gene match: 11.

The chain employs TRBV7-2 and TRBJ2-7, with 8 bases that match TRBD1. The CDR3 has 15 amino acids. Germline values: CDR1 SGHTA, CDR2 FQGNSA. V lost 1 base and J lost 6; bases outside the gene matches: 8. The CDR3 spells CASSLVPGGVFEQYF. The CDR3 coding sequence is TGTGCCAGCAGCTTAGTACCAGGGGGCGTTTTCGAGCAGTACTTC.

This CDR3 reads CARSRDRGWHYGYTF. The CDR3 DNA is TGTGCCAGGTCCCGGGACAGGGGTTGGCACTATGGCTACACCTTC. This chain uses TRBV19 with TRBJ1-2; the match to TRBD1 covers 10 bases. The CDR3 loop spans 15 amino acids. Trimming at V came to 9 bases and at J to 3 bases, leaving 10 bases not matched to a gene. CDR1 is LNHDA and CDR2 is SQIVND in the germline V gene (reference sequence).

J is TRBJ1-2 and V is TRBV15; maybe TRBD1 (6 bases). Germline V gene lookup returns CDR1 LNHNV and CDR2 YYDKDF (reference sequence). V was trimmed by 3 bases and J by 0 bases, leaving 17 bases between them. The CDR3 length is 17 residues. CDR3 sequence (DNA): TGTGCCACCAGCAGGGGAGGGGGACGGGAAGCTAACTATGGCTACACCTTC. Protein sequence: CATSRGGGREANYGYTF.

The chain has TRBV5-6 and TRBJ1-4; TRBD1 matches at 7 bases. With V trimmed by 5 bases and J by 6 bases, 4 bases remained unmatched. This CDR3 comprises 13 residues. Germline V lookup: CDR1 SGHDT, CDR2 YYEEEE. CDR3 sequence: CASSFDRDEKLFF. The CDR3 DNA sequence: TGTGCCAGCAGTTTTGACAGGGATGAAAAACTGTTTTTT.

The gene calls are TRBV28 and TRBJ1-6; TRBD1 matches 11 bases. With 6 bases clipped from V and 14 bases from J, the junction kept 9 bases outside the gene matches. CDR3 length: 14 residues. The germline CDR1 and CDR2 sequences are MDHEN and SYDVKM. The chain's CDR3 is CASRRGTGGSALHF. In nucleotides, the CDR3 is TGTGCCAGCAGGCGAGGGACAGGGGGTTCGGCCCTCCACTTT.

This clone was picked up a small number of times. The V call is TRBV19, the J call TRBJ1-6; D not resolved. Trimming took 6 bases from V and 5 from J, leaving 17 bases between them. Germline V gene data show CDR1 as LNHDA and CDR2 as SQIVND (reference sequence). The CDR3 extends over 16 amino acids. The CDR3 DNA reads as TGTGCCAGTAGAAGGACGGGAAGGGCGAATAATTCACCCCTCCACTTT. Translated: CASRRTGRANNSPLHF.

The gene calls are TRBV28 and TRBJ2-1, with TRBD2 identical over 7 bases. CDR1 is MDHEN, CDR2 SYDVKM, per germline. The trim removed 5 bases at V and 8 bases at J, leaving 15 bases unmatched. The length of the CDR3 is 16 residues. The DNA for the CDR3 is TGTGCCAGCAGTACCGTGACGGCGGGAGTGACGCATGAGCAGTTCTTC. Amino acid sequence: CASSTVTAGVTHEQFF.

The chain is built from TRBV9 and TRBJ2-1; tentatively, D is TRBD2 (7 bases). CDR3 length equals 17 residues. Trimming took 3 bases from V and 2 from J, leaving 18 bases between them. Germline CDR1 is SGDLS and CDR2 is YYNGEE. The CDR3 reads CASSGRLRGGAYNEQFF. The CDR3, as DNA: TGTGCCAGCAGCGGAAGACTGAGGGGGGGCGCCTACAATGAGCAGTTCTTC.

This chain links TRBV19 with TRBJ2-5, with D possibly being TRBD1 (5 bases). Germline V gene data show CDR1 as LNHDA and CDR2 as SQIVND (reference sequence). The V end was cut by 1 base, the J end by 2 bases, with 8 bases between. The CDR3 extends over 14 amino acids. Written as DNA, the CDR3 is TGTGCCAGTAGTATAGGACAGTCTCAAGAGACCCAGTACTTC. It yields the protein CASSIGQSQETQYF.

This clone has only a few counts. V is TRBV29-1 and J is TRBJ2-1, with TRBD1 matching 7 bases. Germline assignment: CDR1 SQVTM and CDR2 ANQGSEA. After removal of 6 bases from V and 10 bases from J, the junction contained 9 bases not matched to a gene. The CDR3 is 12 amino acids. Here the CDR3 reads CSVAEGAREQFF. CDR3 sequence (DNA): TGCAGCGTCGCAGAGGGGGCGAGGGAGCAGTTCTTC.

This chain uses TRBV5-1 with TRBJ2-7; tentatively, D is TRBD1 (6 bases). Germline V gives CDR1 SGHRS, CDR2 YFSETQ. V lost 0 bases and J lost 4, with 14 bases in between. This CDR3 comprises 15 residues. CDR3 protein: CASSLDSQGLYEQYF. The CDR3 DNA reads TGCGCCAGCAGCTTGGATAGTCAGGGGTTATACGAGCAGTACTTC.

The V and J genes are TRBV24-1 and TRBJ1-5, with 7 bases that match TRBD1. V dropped 9 bases and J dropped 7; count of bases not matched to a gene: 11. The germline CDR1 and CDR2 sequences are KGHDR and SFDVKD. The CDR3 loop spans 14 amino acids. The CDR3 spells CATQQGPSSQPQHF. The CDR3 DNA follows: TGTGCCACCCAACAGGGGCCCTCGAGCCAGCCCCAGCATTTT.

The J gene is TRBJ2-3, the V gene TRBV24-1; TRBD2 agrees at 13 bases. The CDR3 has 17 amino acids. CDR1 and CDR2 (germline): KGHDR, SFDVKD. Unmatched junction bases numbered 10, after V lost 3 bases and J lost 8 bases. The CDR3, as DNA: TGTGCCACCAGTGATAGCGTAGGACTAGCGGGGGTGGGTACGCAGTATTTT. This gives the protein CATSDSVGLAGVGTQYF.

This chain uses TRBV5-6 with TRBJ1-1; D is undetermined. The germline CDR1 and CDR2 sequences are SGHDT and YYEEEE. The CDR3 length is 15 residues. V was shortened by 0 bases and J by 1 base, with 10 bases between the two germline ends. The chain's CDR3 is CASSLVGRKNTEAFF. The CDR3 bases are TGTGCCAGCAGCTTGGTGGGCAGGAAGAACACTGAAGCTTTCTTT.

The rearrangement joins TRBV19 to TRBJ1-3; D may be TRBD1 (5 bases). Germline V lookup: CDR1 LNHDA, CDR2 SQIVND (reference sequence). The V and J ends lost 3 bases and 4 bases respectively, with 10 bases between them. The length of the CDR3 is 14 residues. CDR3 nucleotides: TGTGCCAGTAGTATGTTGGGGCTCGGAAACACCATATATTTT. Amino acid sequence: CASSMLGLGNTIYF.

This clone was detected a few times. The chain recombines TRBV5-1 with TRBJ1-5, with D perhaps TRBD1 (6 bases). V was clipped by 0 bases and J by 1 base, with 8 bases between them. CDR1 and CDR2 from the germline V gene are SGHRS and YFSETQ. The CDR3 is 15 residues long. CDR3 sequence reads: CASSLDRVSNQPQHF. The DNA of the CDR3 is TGCGCCAGCAGCTTGGACAGGGTAAGCAATCAGCCCCAGCATTTT.

Only a few counts were recorded for this clone. The chain links TRBV11-2 to TRBJ2-5; TRBD1 matches 7 bases. V lost 1 base and J lost 5; bases outside the gene matches: 7. Per the germline V gene, CDR1 is SGHAT and CDR2 is FQNNGV. The CDR3 is 15 amino acids. The CDR3 DNA reads TGTGCCAGCAGCTTAGGACAGGGTTTTGGCGAGACCCAGTACTTC. The encoded protein is CASSLGQGFGETQYF.

The chain recombines TRBV11-2 with TRBJ1-4; tentative D call: TRBD1 (6 bases). Trimming left V 6 bases short and J 8 bases short, with 22 bases between. The CDR3 is 16 residues long. The germline V gene encodes CDR1 SGHAT and CDR2 FQNNGV. CDR3: CASRALRGHGTEKLFF. In DNA form, the CDR3 reads TGTGCCAGCAGGGCCTTGAGGGGACATGGGACCGAAAAACTGTTTTTT.